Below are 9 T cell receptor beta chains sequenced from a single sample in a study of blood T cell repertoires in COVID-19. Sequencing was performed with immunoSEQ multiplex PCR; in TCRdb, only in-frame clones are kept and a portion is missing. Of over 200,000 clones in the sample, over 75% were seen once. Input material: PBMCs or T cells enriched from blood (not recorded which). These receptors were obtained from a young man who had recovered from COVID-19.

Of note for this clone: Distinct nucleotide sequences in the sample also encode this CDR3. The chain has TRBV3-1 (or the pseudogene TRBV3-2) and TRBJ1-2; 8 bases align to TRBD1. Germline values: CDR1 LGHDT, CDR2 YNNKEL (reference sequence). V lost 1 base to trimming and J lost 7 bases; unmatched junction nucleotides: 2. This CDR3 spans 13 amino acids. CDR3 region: CASSQGQGFGYTF. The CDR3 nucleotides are TGTGCCAGCAGCCAAGGACAGGGGTTTGGCTACACCTTC.

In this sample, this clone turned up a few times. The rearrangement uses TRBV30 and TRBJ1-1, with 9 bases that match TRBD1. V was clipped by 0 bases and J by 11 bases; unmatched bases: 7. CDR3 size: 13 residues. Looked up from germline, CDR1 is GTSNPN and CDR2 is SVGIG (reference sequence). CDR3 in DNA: TGTGCCTGGAGTGTACAGGGGGCTTGGTGGGCTTTCTTT. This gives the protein CAWSVQGAWWAFF. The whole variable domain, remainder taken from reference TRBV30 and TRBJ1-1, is SQTIHQWPATLVQPVGSPLSLECTVEGTSNPNLYWYRQAAGRGLQLLFYSVGIGQISSEVPQNLSASRPQDRQFILSSKKLLLSDSGFYLCAWSVQGAWWAFFGQGTRLTVV.

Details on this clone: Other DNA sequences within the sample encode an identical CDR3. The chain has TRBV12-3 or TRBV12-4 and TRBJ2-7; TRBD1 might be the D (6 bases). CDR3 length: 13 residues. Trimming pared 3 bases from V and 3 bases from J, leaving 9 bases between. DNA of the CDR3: TGTGCCAGCAGTTTTTCCAGGGGCTACGAGCAGTACTTC. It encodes CASSFSRGYEQYF.

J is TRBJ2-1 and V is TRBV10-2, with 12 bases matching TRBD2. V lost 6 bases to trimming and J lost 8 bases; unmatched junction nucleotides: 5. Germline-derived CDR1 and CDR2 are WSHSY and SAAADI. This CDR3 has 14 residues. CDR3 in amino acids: CASSGLAGRDEQFF. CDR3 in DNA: TGCGCCAGCAGCGGACTAGCGGGGAGGGATGAGCAGTTCTTC.

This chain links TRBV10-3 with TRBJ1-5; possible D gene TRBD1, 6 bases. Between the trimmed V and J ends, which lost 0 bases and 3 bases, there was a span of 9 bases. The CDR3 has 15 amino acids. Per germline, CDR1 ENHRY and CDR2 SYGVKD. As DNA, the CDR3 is TGTGCCATCAGTGAGTCAACAGGGCTCAATCAGCCCCAGCATTTT. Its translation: CAISESTGLNQPQHF.

The CDR3 here is CASSLGTSGRINEQFF. DNA of the CDR3: TGTGCCAGCAGCCTCGGGACTAGCGGGAGGATTAATGAGCAGTTCTTC. The chain combines TRBV7-2 with TRBJ2-1; 15 nucleotides agree with TRBD2. The CDR3 is 16 amino acids. The V and J ends lost 5 bases and 7 bases, in that order; junction bases with no gene match: 6. Germline CDR1 SGHTA, CDR2 FQGNSA.

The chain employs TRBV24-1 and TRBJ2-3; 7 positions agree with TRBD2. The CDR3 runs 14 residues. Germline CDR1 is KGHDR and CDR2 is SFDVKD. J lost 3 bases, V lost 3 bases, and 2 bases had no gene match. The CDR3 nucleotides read TGTGCCACCAGTGATAGGGAGGGTACAGATACGCAGTATTTT. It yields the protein CATSDREGTDTQYF.

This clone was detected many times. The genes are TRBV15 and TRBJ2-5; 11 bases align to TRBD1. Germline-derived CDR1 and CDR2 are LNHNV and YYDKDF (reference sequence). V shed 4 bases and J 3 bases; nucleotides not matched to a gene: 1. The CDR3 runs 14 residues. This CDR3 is CATSTGQGEETQYF. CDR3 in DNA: TGTGCCACCAGCACGGGACAGGGGGAAGAGACCCAGTACTTC. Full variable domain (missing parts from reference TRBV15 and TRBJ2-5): DAMVIQNPRYQVTQFGKPVTLSCSQTLNHNVMYWYQQKSSQAPKLLFHYYDKDFNNEADTPDNFQSRRPNTSFCFLDIRSPGLGDTAMYLCATSTGQGEETQYFGPGTRLLVL.

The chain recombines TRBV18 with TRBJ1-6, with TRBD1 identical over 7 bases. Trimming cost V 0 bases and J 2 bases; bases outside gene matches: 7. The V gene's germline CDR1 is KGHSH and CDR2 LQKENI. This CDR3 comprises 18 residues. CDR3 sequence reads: CASSPPVFGTAYNSPLHF. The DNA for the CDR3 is TGTGCCAGCTCACCACCGGTTTTCGGGACAGCCTATAATTCACCCCTCCACTTT.